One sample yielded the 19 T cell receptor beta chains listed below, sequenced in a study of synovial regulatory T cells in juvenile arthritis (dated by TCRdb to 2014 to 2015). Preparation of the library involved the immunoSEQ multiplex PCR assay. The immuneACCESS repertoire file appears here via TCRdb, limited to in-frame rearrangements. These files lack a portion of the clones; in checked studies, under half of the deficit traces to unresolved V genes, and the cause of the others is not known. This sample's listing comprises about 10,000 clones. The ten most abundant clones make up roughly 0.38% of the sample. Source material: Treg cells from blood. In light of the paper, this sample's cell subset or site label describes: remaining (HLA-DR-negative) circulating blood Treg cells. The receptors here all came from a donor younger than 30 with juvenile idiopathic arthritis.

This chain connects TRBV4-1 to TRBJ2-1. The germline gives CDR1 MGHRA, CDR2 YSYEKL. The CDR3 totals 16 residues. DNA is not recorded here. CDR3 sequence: CASSHRPGRTYNEQFF.

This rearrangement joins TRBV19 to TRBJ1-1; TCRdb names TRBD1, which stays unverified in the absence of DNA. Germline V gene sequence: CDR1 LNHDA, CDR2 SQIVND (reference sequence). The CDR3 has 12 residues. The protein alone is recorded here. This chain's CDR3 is CASHRAPGEAFF.

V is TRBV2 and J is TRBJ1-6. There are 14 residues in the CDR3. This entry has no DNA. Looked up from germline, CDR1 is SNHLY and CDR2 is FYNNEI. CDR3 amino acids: CASSGHVDNSPLHF.

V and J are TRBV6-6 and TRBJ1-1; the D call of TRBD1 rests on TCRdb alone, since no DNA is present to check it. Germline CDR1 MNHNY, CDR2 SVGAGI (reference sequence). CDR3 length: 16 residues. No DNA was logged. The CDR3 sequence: CASSLRQGAVNTEAFF.

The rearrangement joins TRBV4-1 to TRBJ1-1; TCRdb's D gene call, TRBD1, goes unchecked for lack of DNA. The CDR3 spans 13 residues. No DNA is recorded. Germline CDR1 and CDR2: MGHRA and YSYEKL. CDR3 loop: CASSLADMSEAFF.

CDR3 loop: CASSLAGNSVGYGYTF. The rearrangement links TRBV7-2 to TRBJ1-2. CDR3 size: 16 residues. No DNA accompanies this entry. Germline CDR1 SGHTA, CDR2 FQGNSA.

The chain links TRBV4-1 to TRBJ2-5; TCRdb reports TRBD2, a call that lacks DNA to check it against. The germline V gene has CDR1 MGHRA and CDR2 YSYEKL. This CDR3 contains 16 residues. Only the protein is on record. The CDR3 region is CASSLLVASGFYEQYF.

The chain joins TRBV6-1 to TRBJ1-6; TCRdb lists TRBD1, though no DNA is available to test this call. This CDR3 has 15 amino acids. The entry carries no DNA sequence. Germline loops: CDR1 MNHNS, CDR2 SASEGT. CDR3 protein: CASSEAQGSNSPLHF.

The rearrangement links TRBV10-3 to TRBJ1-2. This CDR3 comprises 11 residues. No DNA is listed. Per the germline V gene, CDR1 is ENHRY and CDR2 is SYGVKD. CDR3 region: CAIGSVVGYTF.

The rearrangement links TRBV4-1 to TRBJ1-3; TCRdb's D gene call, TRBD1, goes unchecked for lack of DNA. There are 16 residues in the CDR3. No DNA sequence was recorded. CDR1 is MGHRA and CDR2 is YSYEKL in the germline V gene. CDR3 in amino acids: CASSQSDRGGGNTIYF.

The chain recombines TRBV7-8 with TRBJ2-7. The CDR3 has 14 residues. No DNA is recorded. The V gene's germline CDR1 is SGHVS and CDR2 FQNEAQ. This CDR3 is CASSPTVLSYEQYF.

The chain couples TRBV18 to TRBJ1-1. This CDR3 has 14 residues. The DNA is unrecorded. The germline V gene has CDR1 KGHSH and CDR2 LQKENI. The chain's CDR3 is CASSPMESNTEAFF.

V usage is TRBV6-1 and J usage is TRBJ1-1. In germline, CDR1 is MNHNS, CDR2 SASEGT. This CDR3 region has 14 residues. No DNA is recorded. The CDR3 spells CASSGRQLNTEAFF.

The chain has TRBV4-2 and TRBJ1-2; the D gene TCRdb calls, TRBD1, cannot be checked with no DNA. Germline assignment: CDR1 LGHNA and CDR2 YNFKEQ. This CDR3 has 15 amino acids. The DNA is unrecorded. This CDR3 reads CASSQVSGQGNGYTF.

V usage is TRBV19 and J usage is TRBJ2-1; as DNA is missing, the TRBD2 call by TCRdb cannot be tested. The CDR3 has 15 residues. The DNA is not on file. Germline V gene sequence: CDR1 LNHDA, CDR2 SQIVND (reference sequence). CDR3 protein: CGTLEGLAGVNEQFF.

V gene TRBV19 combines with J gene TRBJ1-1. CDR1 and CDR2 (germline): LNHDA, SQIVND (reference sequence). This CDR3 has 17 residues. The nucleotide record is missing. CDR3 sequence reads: CASSRRTAGAVLSGAFF.

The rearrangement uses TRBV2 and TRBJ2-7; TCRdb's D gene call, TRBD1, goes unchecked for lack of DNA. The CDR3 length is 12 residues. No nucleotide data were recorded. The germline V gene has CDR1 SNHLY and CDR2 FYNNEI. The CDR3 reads CASSAGNYEQYF.

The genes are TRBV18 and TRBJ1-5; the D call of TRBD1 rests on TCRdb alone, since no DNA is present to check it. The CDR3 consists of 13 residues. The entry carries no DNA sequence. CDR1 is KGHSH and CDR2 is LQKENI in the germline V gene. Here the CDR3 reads CASSPPGDQPQHF.

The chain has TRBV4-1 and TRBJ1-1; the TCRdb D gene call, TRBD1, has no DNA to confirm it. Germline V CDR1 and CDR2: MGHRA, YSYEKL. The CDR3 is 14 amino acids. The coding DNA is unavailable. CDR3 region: CASSLRTENTEAFF.